One sample yielded the 18 T cell receptor beta chains listed below, sequenced in a study of blood T cell repertoires in COVID-19. Libraries were prepared by immunoSEQ multiplex PCR; TCRdb keeps only in-frame clonotypes and omits some of them. The table has some 210,000 clones, roughly 84% seen once; the top ten hold roughly 6%. The sample taken for sequencing was peripheral blood. These TCRs come from a woman aged 40-49 years who had recovered from COVID-19.

This chain uses TRBV4-1 with TRBJ2-7; 9 positions agree with TRBD2. Germline values: CDR1 MGHRA, CDR2 YSYEKL. Unmatched junction bases numbered 1, after V lost 4 bases and J lost 3 bases. CDR3 size: 13 residues. CDR3 residues: CASSPTSGYEQYF. The CDR3 region has the DNA TGCGCCAGCAGCCCGACTAGCGGCTACGAGCAGTACTTC.

The rearrangement joins TRBV5-1 to TRBJ2-2; weak D call: TRBD1 (6 bases). Germline V CDR1 and CDR2: SGHRS, YFSETQ. Trimming shortened V by 3 bases and J by 6 bases, and 12 bases separated the two germline ends. The CDR3 totals 14 residues. CDR3 bases: TGCGCCAGCAGCTCGCAGCAGGGGTCCGGGGAGCTGTTTTTT. Residues: CASSSQQGSGELFF.

The gene calls are TRBV30 and TRBJ2-7, with a tentative D call TRBD1 (6 bases). The CDR3 totals 14 residues. In germline, CDR1 is GTSNPN, CDR2 SVGIG (reference sequence). Trimming took off 5 bases at V and 2 bases at J, with 16 bases between the two ends. The CDR3 DNA follows: TGTGCCTGGGGCCCGGGACACCCGCCCTACGAGCAGTACTTC. Translated: CAWGPGHPPYEQYF. The full variable domain, its missing parts supplied by reference TRBV30 and TRBJ2-7, is SQTIHQWPATLVQPVGSPLSLECTVEGTSNPNLYWYRQAAGRGLQLLFYSVGIGQISSEVPQNLSASRPQDRQFILSSKKLLLSDSGFYLCAWGPGHPPYEQYFGPGTRLTVT.

The gene calls are TRBV9 and TRBJ1-2; TRBD1 agrees at 9 bases. The germline V gene has CDR1 SGDLS and CDR2 YYNGEE. CDR3 length: 14 amino acids. Losses at the gene ends were 7 bases for V and 1 base for J; bases not matched to a gene: 5. CDR3: CASGTGSLNYGYTF. CDR3 DNA: TGTGCCAGCGGGACAGGGTCCCTTAACTATGGCTACACCTTC.

V gene TRBV19 combines with J gene TRBJ1-1; tentative D call: TRBD1 (6 bases). Deletions cut 7 bases from V and 1 base from J, with 16 bases between. The CDR3 is 15 residues long. From germline, CDR1 is LNHDA and CDR2 SQIVND (reference sequence). The CDR3 region has the DNA TGTGCCAGTATCGGTCCCGCCAGGGGGAACACTGAAGCTTTCTTT. Amino acid sequence: CASIGPARGNTEAFF.

This clone occurred once. The rearrangement links TRBV6-5 to TRBJ2-3; D might be TRBD1 (5 bases). The CDR3 loop spans 13 amino acids. V was trimmed by 5 bases and J by 1 base, leaving 7 bases between them. Per the germline V gene, CDR1 is MNHEY and CDR2 is SVGAGI. The CDR3 spells CASSTTGTDTQYF. The CDR3 nucleotides are TGTGCCAGCAGTACGACAGGCACAGATACGCAGTATTTT.

The sample holds one count of this clone. The V and J genes are TRBV6-5 and TRBJ2-2, with 9 bases matching TRBD1. V dropped 9 bases and J dropped 7; count of bases not matched to a gene: 12. Germline lookup yields CDR1 MNHEY and CDR2 SVGAGI. This CDR3 contains 15 residues. DNA for the CDR3: TGTGCCAGTTTCACAGGGGGCTCGGGGATCGGGGAGCTGTTTTTT. Protein product: CASFTGGSGIGELFF.

The chain recombines TRBV24-1 with TRBJ2-3, with D maybe TRBD2 (5 bases). V was trimmed by 2 bases and J by 2 bases, leaving 10 bases between them. Germline V gene sequence: CDR1 KGHDR, CDR2 SFDVKD. This CDR3 is built from 15 residues. The CDR3 bases are TGTGCCACCAGTGATTCTTGGGAGATCACAGATACGCAGTATTTT. This codes for CATSDSWEITDTQYF.

The V call is TRBV7-2, the J call TRBJ2-5, with D unclear. The CDR3 is made up of 15 amino acids. Germline lookup yields CDR1 SGHTA and CDR2 FQGNSA. V was trimmed by 5 bases and J by 7 bases, leaving 20 bases between them. CDR3 coding DNA: TGTGCCAGCAGCCCTTTGGATAGCAGACCCGGGACCCAGTACTTC. Translating it yields CASSPLDSRPGTQYF. The whole variable domain, remainder taken from reference TRBV7-2 and TRBJ2-5, is GAGVSQSPSNKVTEKGKDVELRCDPISGHTALYWYRQSLGQGLEFLIYFQGNSAPDKSGLPSDRFSAERTGGSVSTLTIQRTQQEDSAVYLCASSPLDSRPGTQYFGPGTRLLVL.

Here the CDR3 DNA reads TGTGCCAGCAGTTACTCGGAGGGGGCTGAGCAGTTCTTC. This translates into CASSYSEGAEQFF. The V and J genes are TRBV27 and TRBJ2-1; a possible D gene is TRBD1 (7 bases). Trimming stripped 4 bases from V and 9 bases from J, with 13 bases between. The germline gives CDR1 MNHEY, CDR2 SMNVEV (reference sequence). The length of the CDR3 is 13 residues.

J is TRBJ1-5 and V is TRBV27; a possible D gene is TRBD1 (5 bases). Germline V lookup: CDR1 MNHEY, CDR2 SMNVEV (reference sequence). This CDR3 is built from 16 residues. The V gene lost 6 bases and the J gene lost 7 bases, with 22 bases spanning the gap. The CDR3 loop reads CASSPTRRDGGQPQHF. As DNA, the CDR3 is TGTGCCAGCAGCCCTACAAGGAGGGACGGAGGGCAGCCCCAGCATTTT.

CDR3 coding DNA: TGTGCCAGCAGTCCAGGGACTGACACTGAAGCTTTCTTT. Its protein product is CASSPGTDTEAFF. V is TRBV2 and J is TRBJ1-1, with a weak D call TRBD1 (5 bases). The ends were cut back, 5 bases at V and 3 bases at J, with 10 bases in the middle. This CDR3 is 13 amino acids long. Per the germline V gene, CDR1 is SNHLY and CDR2 is FYNNEI.

This clone has just a few counts. The chain uses TRBV13 and TRBJ2-7; 8 bases line up with TRBD2. Germline CDR1 is PRHDT and CDR2 is FYEKMQ (reference sequence). This CDR3 comprises 12 residues. With V trimmed by 4 bases and J by 6 bases, 2 bases remained unmatched. The CDR3 DNA reads TGTGCCAGCAGCTCAGGGACTAGCGAGCAGTACTTC. Its translation is CASSSGTSEQYF. Full variable domain (rest looked up from reference TRBV13 and TRBJ2-7): AAGVIQSPRHLIKEKRETATLKCYPIPRHDTVYWYQQGPGQDPQFLISFYEKMQSDKGSIPDRFSAQQFSDYHSELNMSSLELGDSALYFCASSSGTSEQYFGPGTRLTVT.

V and J are TRBV9 and TRBJ2-1; D gene uncertain. Germline values: CDR1 SGDLS, CDR2 YYNGEE. V lost 1 base and J lost 1, with 9 bases in between. The CDR3 length is 15 residues. The CDR3 here is CASSVMIASYNEQFF. The CDR3 DNA is TGTGCCAGCAGCGTAATGATTGCGTCCTACAATGAGCAGTTCTTC.

The rearrangement joins TRBV5-1 to TRBJ2-2; TRBD1 aligns across 7 bases. This CDR3 contains 18 residues. Germline CDR1 SGHRS, CDR2 YFSETQ. V shed 3 bases and J 0 bases; nucleotides not matched to a gene: 11. The CDR3 DNA sequence: TGCGCCAGCAGCTCAATGGTCCGGGACAGAACGAACACCGGGGAGCTGTTTTTT. It is translated as CASSSMVRDRTNTGELFF. The full variable domain, completed using reference TRBV5-1 and TRBJ2-2, is KAGVTQTPRYLIKTRGQQVTLSCSPISGHRSVSWYQQTPGQGLQFLFEYFSETQRNKGNFPGRFSGRQFSNSRSEMNVSTLELGDSALYLCASSSMVRDRTNTGELFFGEGSRLTVL.

J is TRBJ2-2 and V is TRBV24-1; D unclear. Trimming took 4 bases from V and 5 from J, leaving 13 bases between them. The CDR3 is made up of 15 amino acids. The V gene's germline CDR1 is KGHDR and CDR2 SFDVKD. DNA for the CDR3: TGTGCCACCAGTGACAATAACCCCGAGACCGGGGAGCTGTTTTTT. Its translation is CATSDNNPETGELFF.

The J gene is TRBJ2-1, the V gene TRBV29-1; no definite D call. The CDR3 is 11 residues long. V shed 3 bases and J shed 13 bases, with 13 bases lying between them. Germline CDR1 is SQVTM and CDR2 is ANQGSEA. The CDR3 loop is CSVDSAARQFF. The CDR3 coding sequence is TGCAGCGTTGATTCGGCGGCGAGACAGTTCTTC.

The gene calls are TRBV27 and TRBJ1-3; D gene uncertain. The V gene lost 5 bases and the J gene lost 0 bases, with 5 bases spanning the gap. CDR1 MNHEY and CDR2 SMNVEV come from the germline V gene (reference sequence). The CDR3 runs 13 residues. Here the CDR3 reads CASSDYSGNTIYF. The CDR3 DNA follows: TGTGCCAGCAGTGACTACTCTGGAAACACCATATATTTT.